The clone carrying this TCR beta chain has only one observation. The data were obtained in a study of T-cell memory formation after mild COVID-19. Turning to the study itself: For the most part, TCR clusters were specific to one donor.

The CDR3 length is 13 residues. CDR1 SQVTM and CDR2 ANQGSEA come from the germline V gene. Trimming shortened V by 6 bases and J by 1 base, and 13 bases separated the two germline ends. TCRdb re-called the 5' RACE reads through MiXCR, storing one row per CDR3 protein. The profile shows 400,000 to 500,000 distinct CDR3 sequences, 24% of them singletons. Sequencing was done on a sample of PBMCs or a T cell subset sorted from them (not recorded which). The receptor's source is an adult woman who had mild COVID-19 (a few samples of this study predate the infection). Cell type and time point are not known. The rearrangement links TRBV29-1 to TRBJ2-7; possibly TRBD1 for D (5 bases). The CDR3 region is CSVPIGQSYEQYF. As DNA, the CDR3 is TGCAGCGTCCCCATTGGACAATCCTACGAGCAGTACTTC.